This entry lists 2 T cell receptor beta chains sequenced from one sample in a study of Graves' ophthalmopathy and Graves' hyperthyroidism. TCR beta CDR3 regions were amplified from RNA transcripts. RT-PCR in the first round used HTBI primers; a second-round multiplex PCR followed. TCRdb processed the multiplex PCR reads anew with MiXCR; each CDR3 protein has one entry. In the table there are fewer than 400,000 distinct CDR3 sequences, about 18% of which are singletons. Specimen: peripheral blood. The receptors come from a woman under 30 with Graves' ophthalmopathy.

This clonotype was seen repeatedly, ten times or more. This sequence joins TRBV13 and TRBJ2-5, with 10 bases fitting TRBD2. Germline V CDR1 and CDR2: PRHDT, FYEKMQ (reference sequence). Germline trimming cut 4 bases from V and 7 bases from J; bases unmatched to any gene: 9. This CDR3 region has 15 residues. As DNA, the CDR3 is TGTGCCAGCAGCTATCGGACTAGCGGTCAGTCGACCCAGTACTTC. Translation gives CASSYRTSGQSTQYF.

This clonotype was detected ten times or more. This chain connects TRBV7-9 to TRBJ2-5; 10 bases match TRBD1. This CDR3 region has 16 residues. V gave up 5 bases and J gave up 5 bases; unmatched junction bases: 11. The V gene's germline CDR1 is SEHNR and CDR2 FQNEAQ (reference sequence). CDR3 loop: CASSLSRTGGKETQYF. Here the CDR3 DNA reads TGTGCCAGCAGCCTCTCTAGGACAGGGGGGAAGGAGACCCAGTACTTC. Complete variable domain (other parts from reference TRBV7-9 and TRBJ2-5): DTGVSQNPRHKITKRGQNVTFRCDPISEHNRLYWYRQTLGQGPEFLTYFQNEAQLEKSRLLSDRFSAERPKGSFSTLEIQRTEQGDSAMYLCASSLSRTGGKETQYFGPGTRLLVL.